A single sample gave rise to the 16 T cell receptor beta chains below, sequenced in a study of regulatory T cells in long-lasting Graves disease. Researchers made TCR beta libraries by using iRepertoire HTBI primers and running Arm-PCR on CDR3 regions. TCRdb passed the multiplex PCR reads through MiXCR, listing each CDR3 protein once. The sample contains hundreds of thousands of distinct CDR3 sequences, roughly 13% of which appear only once. Documented time point: newly diagnosed GD, antithyroid drugs for less than 3 months. Researchers made the TCR library from RNA that was extracted from PBMCs. These data were also filed under a second study, of T cells in Graves' hyperthyroidism and ophthalmopathy.

Sequencing used peripheral blood mononuclear cells (PBMCs), obtained at new diagnosis, from a patient treated with antithyroid drugs. Receptor source: a man between 25 and 39 years old with Graves disease.

This clonotype was counted at least ten times. The rearrangement joins TRBV7-9 to TRBJ2-7; D is unclear. The ends were cut back, 0 bases at V and 2 bases at J, with 2 bases in the middle. The germline CDR1 and CDR2 sequences are SEHNR and FQNEAQ (reference sequence). CDR3 size: 12 residues. CDR3 in amino acids: CASSLAAYEQYF. CDR3 in DNA: TGTGCCAGCAGCTTAGCGGCCTACGAGCAGTACTTC.

This clonotype came up many times. In DNA, the CDR3 is TGTGCCTGGCGGAAGTTGAACACTGAAGCTTTCTTT. Its protein is CAWRKLNTEAFF. The V call is TRBV30, the J call TRBJ1-1; no clear D. Trimming shortened V by 5 bases and J by 0 bases, and 7 bases separated the two germline ends. Germline-derived CDR1 and CDR2 are GTSNPN and SVGIG (reference sequence). CDR3 length equals 12 residues. Filled out from reference TRBV30 and TRBJ1-1, the complete variable domain reads SQTIHQWPATLVQPVGSPLSLECTVEGTSNPNLYWYRQAAGRGLQLLFYSVGIGQISSEVPQNLSASRPQDRQFILSSKKLLLSDSGFYLCAWRKLNTEAFFGQGTRLTVV.

This clonotype was observed at least ten times. V is TRBV24-1 and J is TRBJ2-5; no definite D call. The CDR3 is made up of 12 amino acids. V dropped 3 bases and J dropped 5 bases, with 6 bases sitting between them. The germline V gene encodes CDR1 KGHDR and CDR2 SFDVKD. CDR3 in amino acids: CATSDTLETQYF. In DNA, the CDR3 is TGTGCCACCAGTGATACTTTGGAGACCCAGTACTTC.

The sample holds a few counts of this clonotype. This chain links TRBV20-1 with TRBJ2-1, with D possibly being TRBD2 (5 bases). There are 15 residues in the CDR3. V lost 0 bases to trimming and J lost 3 bases, with 12 bases between them. From germline, CDR1 is DFQATT and CDR2 SNEGSKA (reference sequence). The CDR3 spells CSARDRRLFYNEQFF. CDR3 bases: TGCAGTGCTAGAGATCGGAGGTTGTTCTACAATGAGCAGTTCTTC.

The V gene is TRBV30, the J gene TRBJ1-3; unclear D gene. Germline V lookup: CDR1 GTSNPN, CDR2 SVGIG (reference sequence). There are 13 residues in the CDR3. V gave up 3 bases and J gave up 1 base, with 7 bases separating them. For the CDR3, the DNA is TGTGCCTGGAGGATCGGGTCTGGAAACACCATATATTTT. Encoded protein: CAWRIGSGNTIYF. Variable domain in full (rest from reference TRBV30 and TRBJ1-3): SQTIHQWPATLVQPVGSPLSLECTVEGTSNPNLYWYRQAAGRGLQLLFYSVGIGQISSEVPQNLSASRPQDRQFILSSKKLLLSDSGFYLCAWRIGSGNTIYFGEGSWLTVV.

This clonotype has more than one count but fewer than ten. The J gene is TRBJ1-5, the V gene TRBV6-1; 10 bases agree with TRBD1. Germline CDR1 MNHNS, CDR2 SASEGT. The CDR3 covers 16 residues. With V trimmed by 5 bases and J by 7 bases, 11 bases remained unmatched. CDR3 in DNA: TGTGCCAGCAGTAAAATGGGGACAGGGGAAGGACAGCCCCAGCATTTT. Its protein product is CASSKMGTGEGQPQHF.

This chain links TRBV9 with TRBJ1-6; D is ambiguous. Germline CDR1 SGDLS, CDR2 YYNGEE. V lost 7 bases, J lost 5 bases, and 16 bases lay in between. The CDR3 loop spans 15 amino acids. The CDR3 is CASGVGNRNNSPLHF. The CDR3 nucleotides are TGTGCCAGCGGGGTGGGTAATAGGAATAATTCACCCCTCCACTTT.

This clonotype was counted ten times or more. The chain has TRBV27 and TRBJ2-1, with 9 bases identical to TRBD2. Germline CDR1 is MNHEY and CDR2 is SMNVEV (reference sequence). The CDR3 loop spans 15 amino acids. Unmatched junction bases numbered 9, after V lost 2 bases and J lost 10 bases. CDR3 sequence (DNA): TGTGCCAGCAGTTTAAGCGGCGGCGGGAGGGTCGAGCAGTTCTTC. Translated, it gives CASSLSGGGRVEQFF.

In this sample, this clonotype turned up many times. V usage is TRBV7-2 and J usage is TRBJ2-3; D is uncertain. This CDR3 contains 12 residues. V was trimmed by 6 bases and J by 6 bases, leaving 10 bases between them. Per germline, CDR1 SGHTA and CDR2 FQGNSA. In nucleotides, the CDR3 is TGTGCCAGCAGTTTATCAAGGGATACGCAGTATTTT. This translates into CASSLSRDTQYF.

This clonotype was counted at least ten times. The rearrangement joins TRBV20-1 to TRBJ2-1; a weak D match, TRBD2 (6 bases). This CDR3 spans 15 amino acids. The V gene lost 5 bases and the J gene lost 6 bases, with 20 bases spanning the gap. Germline V gene lookup returns CDR1 DFQATT and CDR2 SNEGSKA (reference sequence). CDR3 region: CSALSDGRSVNEQFF. CDR3 in DNA: TGCAGTGCTCTATCTGATGGGAGGTCGGTCAATGAGCAGTTCTTC.

This clonotype was found many times. The J gene is TRBJ1-2, the V gene TRBV7-9, with D unresolved. Trimming cost V 3 bases and J 1 base, with 6 bases left between them. Germline V gene sequence: CDR1 SEHNR, CDR2 FQNEAQ (reference sequence). The CDR3 extends over 13 amino acids. DNA for the CDR3: TGTGCCAGCAGCTTTCCCGGTAACTATGGCTACACCTTC. Its translation is CASSFPGNYGYTF.

This clonotype was recorded at least ten times. The chain carries TRBV5-1 and TRBJ2-1, with 7 nucleotides matching TRBD2. The germline CDR1 and CDR2 sequences are SGHRS and YFSETQ. The CDR3 covers 18 residues. The V gene end was trimmed by 0 bases and the J gene end by 1 base; junction bases not matched to a gene: 10. The CDR3 region has the DNA TGCGCCAGCAGCTTGGCTGCAGCGGGGCCGGTTTCCTACAATGAGCAGTTCTTC. Translation gives CASSLAAAGPVSYNEQFF. Variable domain in full (rest from reference TRBV5-1 and TRBJ2-1): KAGVTQTPRYLIKTRGQQVTLSCSPISGHRSVSWYQQTPGQGLQFLFEYFSETQRNKGNFPGRFSGRQFSNSRSEMNVSTLELGDSALYLCASSLAAAGPVSYNEQFFGPGTRLTVL.

Concerning this clonotype itself: A single base separates this from a much larger clone, so it may be a read error. The J gene is TRBJ2-1, the V gene TRBV2; D possibly corresponds to TRBD1 (6 bases). In germline, CDR1 is SNHLY, CDR2 FYNNEI. This CDR3 is built from 13 residues. Trimming left V 3 bases short and J 10 bases short, with 13 bases between. DNA of the CDR3: TGTGCCAGCAGTGAGAACAGGGCCTACGAGCAGTTCTTC. As protein: CASSENRAYEQFF.

This clonotype was counted between two and nine times. The V call is TRBV29-1, the J call TRBJ2-3; the match to TRBD2 covers 11 bases. The germline V gene encodes CDR1 SQVTM and CDR2 ANQGSEA. CDR3 length equals 18 residues. Trimming cost V 0 bases and J 1 base; bases outside gene matches: 9. CDR3 in amino acids: CSVEDLHSGRAGTDTQYF. CDR3 nucleotide sequence: TGCAGCGTTGAAGATCTCCATAGCGGGAGGGCTGGCACAGATACGCAGTATTTT.

This clonotype showed up many times. The DNA of the CDR3 is TGCAGCGTTGAAGATCCACAGGGTGCCTACGAGCAGTACTTC. Amino acid sequence: CSVEDPQGAYEQYF. The rearrangement links TRBV29-1 to TRBJ2-7; tentatively, D is TRBD1 (6 bases). This CDR3 spans 14 amino acids. Germline CDR1 reads SQVTM; CDR2 reads ANQGSEA. V was pared by 0 bases and J by 2 bases, with 11 bases between.

This clonotype has a count of ten or more. The V gene is TRBV7-2, the J gene TRBJ2-1; the D gene is possibly TRBD1 (5 bases). This CDR3 contains 15 residues. Germline CDR1 and CDR2: SGHTA and FQGNSA. V dropped 5 bases and J dropped 6 bases, with 17 bases sitting between them. The CDR3 nucleotides are TGTGCCAGCAGCGCGGACACCAAGGGTCGCAATGAGCAGTTCTTC. Translation gives CASSADTKGRNEQFF.